The clone carrying this TCR beta chain was seen a few times. The target antigen is unknown. There are 15 residues in the CDR3. The V gene end was trimmed by 3 bases and the J gene end by 7 bases; junction bases not matched to a gene: 9. Per germline, CDR1 LNHDA and CDR2 SQIVND (reference sequence). TCRdb reprocessed the reads with MiXCR, giving one entry per CDR3 protein. The sample carries some 480,000 distinct CDR3 sequences, 25% to 35% recorded once. The data belong to a study of T cell repertoires in cytomegalovirus infection. This clonotype originated in a human donor in good health (CMV status not recorded). Some clones in this sample may be carry-over from other donors' samples. The chain combines TRBV19 with TRBJ2-1; 7 bases are shared with TRBD1. Specimen: cultured PBMCs, collected from culture after CMV antigen stimulation. The CDR3 loop reads CASSMVVRGYNEQFF. The CDR3 nucleotides read TGTGCCAGTAGTATGGTGGTCAGGGGGTATAATGAGCAGTTCTTC.